Following are 26 T cell receptor beta chains from one sample sequenced in a study of blood T cell repertoires in COVID-19. Clones were sequenced by immunoSEQ multiplex PCR, and TCRdb holds only the in-frame ones, with some missing. The table includes a few hundred thousand clones, about 90% detected once. Sequencing was performed on peripheral blood. These receptors came from a man of 80 years or more with acute or convalescent COVID-19.

V gene TRBV7-2 combines with J gene TRBJ2-2, with TRBD2 matching over 9 bases. Trimming took 5 bases from V and 4 from J; bases not matched to a gene: 14. Germline V gives CDR1 SGHTA, CDR2 FQGNSA. The CDR3 contains 18 residues. CDR3 nucleotide sequence: TGTGCCAGCAGCCCGCCGGGTAGCGGGAGTGTGGGCACCGGGGAGCTGTTTTTT. It codes for CASSPPGSGSVGTGELFF. The whole variable domain, filled in from reference TRBV7-2 and TRBJ2-2, reads GAGVSQSPSNKVTEKGKDVELRCDPISGHTALYWYRQSLGQGLEFLIYFQGNSAPDKSGLPSDRFSAERTGGSVSTLTIQRTQQEDSAVYLCASSPPGSGSVGTGELFFGEGSRLTVL.

This clone came up a few times. The chain has TRBV23-1 and TRBJ1-1; 7 nucleotides line up with TRBD1. TRBV23-1 is an open reading frame whose function is uncertain. V shed 5 bases, J shed 4 bases, and the junction held 13 bases outside the gene matches. The CDR3 contains 16 residues. The CDR3 sequence: CASSGTAAPPSTEAFF. CDR3 nucleotides: TGCGCCAGCAGTGGGACAGCCGCGCCGCCTAGCACTGAAGCTTTCTTT.

This clone was seen more than once but under ten times. The V gene is TRBV5-6, the J gene TRBJ2-1; 10 nucleotides match TRBD2. J gave up 6 bases and V 2 bases, and 14 bases lay outside the gene matches. This CDR3 contains 18 residues. Germline V gene sequence: CDR1 SGHDT, CDR2 YYEEEE. The CDR3 region has the DNA TGTGCCAGCAGCTTTCGCGGGGGCCAGCGGGGGGGCCCCAATGAGCAGTTCTTC. Protein: CASSFRGGQRGGPNEQFF.

The chain is built from TRBV29-1 and TRBJ1-1; D perhaps matches TRBD1 (6 bases). V was clipped by 7 bases and J by 6 bases, with 18 bases between them. Germline lookup yields CDR1 SQVTM and CDR2 ANQGSEA. The CDR3 spans 13 residues. CDR3 protein: CSAVQGSRSEAFF. In nucleotides, the CDR3 is TGCAGCGCCGTACAGGGATCCCGTTCTGAAGCTTTCTTT.

The V and J genes are TRBV18 and TRBJ2-3; unclear D gene. CDR1 and CDR2 from the germline V gene are KGHSH and LQKENI. The ends were cut back, 3 bases at V and 0 bases at J, with 16 bases in the middle. The CDR3 sequence is 17 residues long. This chain's CDR3 is CASSPLPPSSSTDTQYF. The CDR3 bases are TGTGCCAGCTCACCCCTCCCGCCCAGTTCTAGCACAGATACGCAGTATTTT.

This sequence joins TRBV5-1 and TRBJ2-5; a weak D match, TRBD1 (6 bases). V gave up 4 bases and J gave up 2 bases, with 27 bases separating them. The CDR3 has 19 residues. The germline gives CDR1 SGHRS, CDR2 YFSETQ. In DNA, the CDR3 is TGCGCCAGCAGCCTACCACTTCTCTCTCTCGCGGACAGACAAGAGACCCAGTACTTC. Its translation is CASSLPLLSLADRQETQYF.

The J gene is TRBJ2-2, the V gene TRBV7-2, with TRBD1 as a possible D gene (6 bases). The CDR3 has 15 amino acids. V lost 2 bases to trimming and J lost 6 bases, with 13 bases between them. Germline CDR1 SGHTA, CDR2 FQGNSA. CDR3 nucleotides: TGTGCCAGCAGCTTACTCACCGCAGGGGCCGGGGAGCTGTTTTTT. Encoded protein: CASSLLTAGAGELFF. Variable domain in full (rest from reference TRBV7-2 and TRBJ2-2): GAGVSQSPSNKVTEKGKDVELRCDPISGHTALYWYRQSLGQGLEFLIYFQGNSAPDKSGLPSDRFSAERTGGSVSTLTIQRTQQEDSAVYLCASSLLTAGAGELFFGEGSRLTVL.

The chain recombines TRBV7-2 with TRBJ1-3; the match to TRBD1 covers 8 bases. The trim removed 5 bases at V and 12 bases at J, leaving 6 bases unmatched. The CDR3 spans 12 residues. Germline V CDR1 and CDR2: SGHTA, FQGNSA. As DNA, the CDR3 is TGTGCCAGCAGCGCCTACAGGGGGATCATATATTTT. Protein: CASSAYRGIIYF.

The chain combines TRBV28 with TRBJ1-1; TRBD1 matches 9 bases. Germline V CDR1 and CDR2: MDHEN, SYDVKM. V lost 2 bases to trimming and J lost 5 bases; unmatched junction nucleotides: 3. The CDR3 has 14 residues. This chain's CDR3 is CASSLGGQGTEAFF. The CDR3 DNA reads as TGTGCCAGCAGTTTAGGGGGACAGGGTACTGAAGCTTTCTTT.

In its sample, this clone was seen once. This sequence joins TRBV2 and TRBJ2-6; possibly TRBD1 for D (5 bases). V shed 10 bases and J shed 0 bases, with 16 bases lying between them. Germline V gene lookup returns CDR1 SNHLY and CDR2 FYNNEI. The CDR3 is 16 residues long. CDR3 nucleotide sequence: TGTGCCACTCGCGCAGGGTCGAGCTCTGGGGCCAACGTCCTGACTTTC. Amino acids: CATRAGSSSGANVLTF.

This chain connects TRBV6-6 to TRBJ1-6; D not resolved. The CDR3 is 14 residues long. Trimming pared 0 bases from V and 14 bases from J, leaving 14 bases between. The germline V gene has CDR1 MNHNY and CDR2 SVGAGI (reference sequence). CDR3 region: CASSYSAEWEALHF. DNA for the CDR3: TGTGCCAGCAGTTACTCGGCGGAGTGGGAGGCCCTCCACTTT.

J is TRBJ2-7 and V is TRBV9, with 8 bases matching TRBD1. The CDR3 extends over 14 amino acids. With 3 bases clipped from V and 4 bases from J, the junction kept 6 bases outside the gene matches. CDR1 and CDR2 (germline): SGDLS, YYNGEE. The CDR3 DNA sequence: TGTGCCAGCAGCGAAGGACAGGGAGTGTACGAGCAGTACTTC. Its translation is CASSEGQGVYEQYF.

The V and J genes are TRBV6-2 or TRBV6-3 and TRBJ2-4; 7 bases are a match to TRBD2. The V gene end was trimmed by 2 bases and the J gene end by 0 bases; junction bases not matched to a gene: 4. CDR1 and CDR2 from the germline V gene are MNHEY and SVGEGT. The CDR3 runs to 16 residues. CDR3: CASSYGGGLAKNIQYF. Here the CDR3 DNA reads TGTGCCAGCAGTTACGGCGGGGGTCTAGCCAAAAACATTCAGTACTTC.

The CDR3 coding sequence is TGCGCCAGCAGGGGAAGCGGGACAGGGAGTGAAAAACTGTTTTTT. Translating gives CASRGSGTGSEKLFF. This chain uses TRBV10-2 with TRBJ1-4; 9 bases map to TRBD1. The germline CDR1 and CDR2 sequences are WSHSY and SAAADI. J was trimmed by 7 bases and V by 6 bases; bases with no gene match: 9. The CDR3 covers 15 residues.

The V and J genes are TRBV27 and TRBJ1-1; D perhaps matches TRBD1 (5 bases). The V end was cut by 2 bases, the J end by 3 bases, with 13 bases between. Germline assignment: CDR1 MNHEY and CDR2 SMNVEV (reference sequence). This CDR3 region has 15 residues. The CDR3 reads CASSLIAGGDTEAFF. CDR3 DNA sequence: TGTGCCAGCAGTTTAATAGCCGGGGGAGACACTGAAGCTTTCTTT.

The CDR3 spells CASSFAGESSSTDTQYF. DNA for the CDR3: TGTGCCAGCAGTTTTGCGGGAGAGTCCTCTAGCACAGATACGCAGTATTTT. V is TRBV28 and J is TRBJ2-3; TRBD2 matches at 7 bases. The V and J ends lost 3 bases and 0 bases, in that order; junction bases with no gene match: 9. The germline V gene encodes CDR1 MDHEN and CDR2 SYDVKM. There are 17 residues in the CDR3.

V is TRBV7-3 and J is TRBJ1-6, with D perhaps TRBD1 (6 bases). The CDR3 length is 15 residues. Looked up from germline, CDR1 is SGHTA and CDR2 is FQGTGA. Trimming pared 2 bases from V and 6 bases from J, leaving 11 bases between. CDR3 sequence (DNA): TGTGCCAGCAGCTTAGAGGCCAGGGGTAATTCACCCCTCCACTTT. Protein: CASSLEARGNSPLHF.

The chain joins TRBV3-1 (or the pseudogene TRBV3-2) to TRBJ1-1, with D hard to call. V shed 3 bases and J shed 2 bases, with 10 bases lying between them. Germline CDR1 LGHDT, CDR2 YNNKEL (reference sequence). This CDR3 has 14 amino acids. The DNA of the CDR3 is TGTGCCAGCAGCCATGAACAGATAAACACTGAAGCTTTCTTT. It translates to CASSHEQINTEAFF.

This clone was seen a handful of times. The rearrangement joins TRBV19 to TRBJ2-2; 7 nucleotides match TRBD1. Germline V gene lookup returns CDR1 LNHDA and CDR2 SQIVND (reference sequence). This CDR3 contains 12 residues. V dropped 10 bases and J dropped 6; count of bases not matched to a gene: 5. In DNA form, the CDR3 reads TGTGCCACCCGGCAGGGGGCCGGGGAGCTGTTTTTT. Amino acid sequence: CATRQGAGELFF. The whole variable domain, filled in from reference TRBV19 and TRBJ2-2, reads DGGITQSPKYLFRKEGQNVTLSCEQNLNHDAMYWYRQDPGQGLRLIYYSQIVNDFQKGDIAEGYSVSREKKESFPLTVTSAQKNPTAFYLCATRQGAGELFFGEGSRLTVL.

The V call is TRBV19, the J call TRBJ1-1; 9 bases map to TRBD1. J lost 3 bases, V lost 3 bases, and 5 bases had no gene match. Germline V gene lookup returns CDR1 LNHDA and CDR2 SQIVND (reference sequence). The CDR3 has 15 residues. The CDR3, as DNA: TGTGCCAGTAGTATGGGTAGACAGGGGGACACTGAAGCTTTCTTT. Translating it yields CASSMGRQGDTEAFF.

This chain joins TRBV5-1 and TRBJ2-1, with 8 bases lining up with TRBD1. V shed 4 bases and J 6 bases; nucleotides not matched to a gene: 9. Germline CDR1 reads SGHRS; CDR2 reads YFSETQ. The CDR3 totals 15 residues. In DNA, the CDR3 is TGCGCCAGCAGCCTAACGACAGGGGACGGCAATGAGCAGTTCTTC. This sequence encodes CASSLTTGDGNEQFF. Complete variable domain (other parts from reference TRBV5-1 and TRBJ2-1): KAGVTQTPRYLIKTRGQQVTLSCSPISGHRSVSWYQQTPGQGLQFLFEYFSETQRNKGNFPGRFSGRQFSNSRSEMNVSTLELGDSALYLCASSLTTGDGNEQFFGPGTRLTVL.

This chain links TRBV14 with TRBJ1-1, with D uncertain. This CDR3 contains 16 residues. Germline loops: CDR1 SGHDN, CDR2 FVKESK. Trimming cost V 0 bases and J 0 bases, with 11 bases left between them. CDR3 sequence: CASSQDLGQVNTEAFF. The CDR3 DNA follows: TGTGCCAGCAGCCAAGATCTTGGGCAAGTGAACACTGAAGCTTTCTTT.

The chain couples TRBV5-4 to TRBJ1-1; 7 bases are a match to TRBD1. Unmatched junction bases numbered 11, after V lost 4 bases and J lost 5 bases. Germline V lookup: CDR1 SGHNT, CDR2 YYREEE (reference sequence). The CDR3 has 15 residues. The CDR3 nucleotides are TGTGCCAGCAGCACCTCAAGACAGGGCGGGACTGAAGCTTTCTTT. Translation gives CASSTSRQGGTEAFF.

The rearrangement links TRBV2 to TRBJ2-5, with 10 bases identical to TRBD2. Germline V lookup: CDR1 SNHLY, CDR2 FYNNEI. The trim removed 3 bases at V and 4 bases at J, leaving 8 bases unmatched. The CDR3 consists of 16 residues. The DNA for the CDR3 is TGTGCCAGCAGTGAGAGCCTAGCGGGAGTTTTAGAGACCCAGTACTTC. Translation gives CASSESLAGVLETQYF.

This clone occurred a few times. The J gene is TRBJ1-5, the V gene TRBV7-9; D perhaps matches TRBD1 (6 bases). CDR1 and CDR2 from the germline V gene are SEHNR and FQNEAQ (reference sequence). This CDR3 is built from 16 residues. Between the trimmed V and J ends, which lost 1 base and 1 base, there was a span of 11 bases. The CDR3 region is CASSLEGQGSNQPQHF. CDR3 coding DNA: TGTGCCAGCAGCTTAGAAGGGCAGGGGAGCAATCAGCCCCAGCATTTT.

This clone was seen only once. The chain is built from TRBV5-6 and TRBJ2-2, with a weak D call TRBD1 (6 bases). Germline CDR1 SGHDT, CDR2 YYEEEE. Trimming removed 5 bases from V and 5 bases from J, with 13 bases in between. The CDR3 consists of 14 residues. The CDR3 is CASRVNRATGELFF. The CDR3, as DNA: TGTGCCAGCAGGGTTAACAGGGCTACCGGGGAGCTGTTTTTT.